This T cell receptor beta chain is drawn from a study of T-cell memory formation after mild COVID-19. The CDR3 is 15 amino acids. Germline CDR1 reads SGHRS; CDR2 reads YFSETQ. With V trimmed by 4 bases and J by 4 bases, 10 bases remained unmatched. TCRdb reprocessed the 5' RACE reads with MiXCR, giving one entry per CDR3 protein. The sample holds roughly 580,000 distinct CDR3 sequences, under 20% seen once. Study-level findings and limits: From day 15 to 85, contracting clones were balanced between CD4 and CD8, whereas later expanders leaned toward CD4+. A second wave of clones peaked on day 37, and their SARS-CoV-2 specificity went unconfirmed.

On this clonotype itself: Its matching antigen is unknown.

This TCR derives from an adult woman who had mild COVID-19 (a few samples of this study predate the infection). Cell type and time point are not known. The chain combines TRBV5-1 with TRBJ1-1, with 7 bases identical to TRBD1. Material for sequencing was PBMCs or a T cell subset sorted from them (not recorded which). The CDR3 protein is CASSPEGAVGTEAFF. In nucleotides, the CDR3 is TGCGCCAGCAGCCCGGAGGGGGCTGTAGGCACTGAAGCTTTCTTT.